The clone carrying this T cell receptor (beta chain) came up a few times. Its antigen is currently unknown. The source of the sample is a study of T cell repertoires in cytomegalovirus infection. Study details: Carrying CMV and the relevant HLA type showed in public TCR beta signatures.

TCRdb re-analysed the reads in MiXCR, keeping a single row per CDR3 protein. The table has some 800,000 distinct CDR3 sequences, approximately 30% seen once. Whole-study results and caveats: Summed public TCR beta family frequency identified CMV carriers bearing the relevant HLA. The study found HLA-C-restricted CMV-specific TCR beta clonotypes dominating the ex vivo response.

The TCR comes from a human donor in good health (CMV status not recorded). Some clones in this sample may be carry-over from other donors' samples. The material sequenced was cultured CD8+ T cells from PBMCs, taken from culture after CMV antigen stimulation.

This chain's CDR3 is CASSHTFGGDNEQFF. The CDR3 DNA is TGCGCCAGCAGCCATACTTTCGGAGGAGACAATGAGCAGTTCTTC. The chain has TRBV4-1 and TRBJ2-1; a possible D gene is TRBD2 (5 bases). This CDR3 spans 15 amino acids. Trimming shortened V by 3 bases and J by 5 bases, and 14 bases separated the two germline ends. CDR1 MGHRA and CDR2 YSYEKL come from the germline V gene.